The subject of this entry is one T cell receptor beta chain. The antigen this receptor binds is unknown. No base quality information exists; no much larger clone differs at one position. For the CD8 naive samples, CD45RO-negative cells were positively selected for CCR7, yielding a CD45RA+CCR7+ population from which TemRA cells were excluded. The donors were healthy, HIV-negative adults who had no recently reported acute infections or vaccinations. Every donor was a Caucasian adult living in Nashville, Tennessee, USA. Blood was collected by leukapheresis, and PBMCs were isolated by Ficoll-Histopaque density gradient centrifugation and then cryopreserved in liquid nitrogen vapor phase. Analytical flow cytometry was used to check the purity and quantity of every magnetically sorted T cell population. Genomic DNA was isolated from each sorted fraction and quantified by UV absorbance on a Nanodrop 2000c.

Using the deep immunoSEQ assay, multiplex PCR amplified TCR CDR3 regions from genomic DNA. Extracted genomic DNA from each cell subset was distributed evenly across all wells of several immunoSEQ 96-well plates, and each plate was treated as a replicate. Each replicate PCR for sorted subsets received 150 to 250 ng genomic DNA, equal to roughly 30,000 T cell genomes. Purified libraries were measured with a Qubit 3.0 fluorometer, size-checked on a Bioanalyzer 2100, and measured again with the KAPA Library Quantification kit. Every immunoSEQ 96-well plate was sequenced on a separate single-read 150-cycle Illumina NextSeq 550 flow cell. As for the original processing: Because the immunoSEQ output held only junctional sequences and lacked quality scores, the filtering could not match the filtering applied to full-length reads. Sequences were annotated with PyIR, a Python wrapper for IgBLAST v1.9, using IMGT germline references to assign V/J genes and CDR3. Reads were filtered out if the reads had weak V/J assignments (E-value above 1e-6), no CDR3, stop codons, out-of-frame junctions, or ambiguous translated residues. A V3J clonotype was defined by an identical inferred V gene, J gene, and CDR3 amino acid sequence. Percentage overlap between repertoires was computed as shared unique clonotypes divided by the size of the smaller repertoire. Repertoire richness was assessed with RTK rarefaction, the Chao1 estimator, and Recon v2.1 estimates of unobserved clonotypes. Generation probabilities for all TCRbeta clonotypes obtained by the gDNA method from a few donors were computed using OLGA. This is the immuneACCESS table as TCRdb keeps it, with only in-frame sequences that have V and J called. A part of the clones is gone; compared with another copy, unresolved V genes explain less than half, and the rest is unexplained. That table is the source of V, J and clone size, and D and trimming were worked out from the DNA. The sample table shows about 870,000 clones, and 92% are seen once. The ten biggest clones cover approximately 25% of the sample.

The data are from a study of shared clonotypes between healthy human individuals (TCRdb year 2020). At the level of the whole study: The cohort comprised two women and a few men aged 18 to 49 years. For each donor, three plates each were used for CD4 naive and CD4 memory, two plates were used for CD8 naive, and one plate was used for CD8 memory. To estimate repertoire size and how much clonotypes are shared between individuals, the study performed deep sequencing of blood TCR repertoires from a few healthy adults. To increase sequencing depth and limit assay-specific biases, different laboratories used diverse techniques to prepare libraries and sequence TCR repertoires. Each donor's leukapheresis produced roughly between roughly 0.85 and 10 billion PBMCs.

The CDR3, cysteine through phenylalanine, is 17 amino acids long. This entry keeps only the CDR3 DNA: 51 bases, framed from base 1. Trimming removed 7 bases from V and 3 bases from J; the gene matches leave 20 bases unexplained. CDR1 and CDR2, per the germline V gene, are SQVTM and ANQGSEA. Summary of the overall study and its limitations: Sampling was restricted to blood, and TCR repertoires in tissue are likely to differ from TCR repertoires in blood. Naive subsets generally had larger estimated clonotype richness than memory subsets. Pairwise subsampling indicated that sequencing depth was expected to affect the degree of clonotype sharing among donors. Because the study included only a small number of donors, the genetic and exposure-history diversity represented was limited. Sharing across a few donors was observed for 5% to 6.5% of naive CD4, over 3% of naive CD8, around 2.5% of memory CD4, and around 0.44% of memory CD8 clonotypes. Clonotypes shared by all four sorted-subset donors showed higher generation probabilities than non-shared clonotypes. Rarefaction of sorted-subset datasets indicated incomplete sequencing despite the large sequencing depth.

Here the chain combines TRBV29-1 and TRBJ2-7; TRBD2 matches 8 bases in the middle. The sequencing input was naive CD8+ T cells sorted from blood. The cell subset or site label, as the study defines it: CD45RA+CCR7+. The TCR comes from a man aged 25 to 40 in good health. CDR3 protein: CSASLAGPWGQNYEQYF. The nucleotide sequence reads as follows: TGCAGCGCAAGCTTAGCGGGGCCATGGGGACAAAACTACGAGCAGTACTTC.